This T cell receptor beta chain was recorded in a study of a mutant IDH1 vaccine in newly diagnosed glioma. Points on this clone: The target antigen is unknown.

From germline, CDR1 is SGHNT and CDR2 YYREEE (reference sequence). The CDR3 consists of 12 residues. Trimming left V 3 bases short and J 0 bases short, with 3 bases between. Here immunoSEQ multiplex PCR was the method, and the copy in TCRdb shows in-frame clones only, minus some. The sample has 120,000 or so clones; over 75% are singletons. The time point: week 11, during vaccination. Vaccine doses each comprised 300 ug of mutant IDH1 20-mer peptide, with topical imiquimod. This receptor was identified in a man in his forties with glioma. The sequencing here drew on PBMCs, taken from a glioma patient whose treatment included an IDH1 peptide vaccine. The chain employs TRBV5-4 and TRBJ2-5, with D unclear. CDR3 DNA: TGTGCCAGCAGCTCTTACCAAGAGACCCAGTACTTC. It codes for CASSSYQETQYF.